This T cell receptor (beta chain) came from a study of identical twins. CDR1 is MNHEY and CDR2 is SVGAGI in the germline V gene. Trimming took off 0 bases at V and 6 bases at J, with 15 bases between the two ends. CDR3 length: 15 residues. In this sample, this clonotype turned up a few times. TCRdb reprocessed the 5' RACE reads with MiXCR, giving one entry per CDR3 protein. The sample carries under 1 million distinct CDR3 sequences, roughly an eighth recorded once. This same sample was also taken into another study, of yellow fever vaccine responses in identical twins. That investigation notes: Twins' T cell vaccine responses reportedly looked partly convergent, partly personalized.

Sample: PBMCs. The chain recombines TRBV6-5 with TRBJ2-7; D uncertain. The TCR sequence derives from a woman younger than 30 in good health. As DNA, the CDR3 is TGTGCCAGCAGTTACTCCGTGACTCCCGGAGCCGAGCAGTACGTC. Translated: CASSYSVTPGAEQYV.